Below, 19 T cell receptor beta chains from the same sample are listed, as sequenced in a study of blood T cells in healthy people across ages. It was with a sample-barcoded 5' primer and a J-beta primer mix that a second PCR of roughly 7 to 12 cycles was run. TCRdb re-derived calls from the 5' RACE reads in MiXCR, one entry per CDR3 protein. In the table there are around 1,100,000 distinct CDR3 sequences, around two fifths of which are singletons. Material for sequencing was blood. These receptor sequences come from a man younger than 35 in good health.

The chain links TRBV28 to TRBJ1-1, with a tentative D call TRBD1 (6 bases). Trimming removed 5 bases from V and 1 base from J, with 14 bases in between. In germline, CDR1 is MDHEN, CDR2 SYDVKM. The CDR3 consists of 15 residues. CDR3 nucleotide sequence: TGTGCCAGCAGTGCAGACAGGCCACCGAACACTGAAGCTTTCTTT. Residues: CASSADRPPNTEAFF.

This chain uses TRBV28 with TRBJ1-1; D gene ambiguous. Looked up from germline, CDR1 is MDHEN and CDR2 is SYDVKM. This CDR3 is built from 12 residues. The V end lost 7 bases, the J end lost 6 bases, and 12 bases lay between the germline ends. CDR3 amino acids: CASTETLAEAFF. The DNA for the CDR3 is TGTGCCAGCACCGAGACCCTGGCTGAAGCTTTCTTT.

Comments on this clonotype: The germline gene is not matched at one end of the junction; a read error may be the cause. V and J are TRBV12-3 or TRBV12-4 and TRBJ1-5; 7 nucleotides match TRBD1. This CDR3 spans 15 amino acids. CDR3: CGSSLGQGGNQPQHF. The CDR3, as DNA: TGTGGCAGCAGTTTAGGGCAGGGGGGAAATCAGCCCCAGCATTTT.

This clonotype occurred a few times. The V and J genes are TRBV4-3 and TRBJ2-3, with TRBD2 identical over 9 bases. CDR3 length: 16 residues. Germline V gives CDR1 LGHNA, CDR2 YSLEER. After removal of 2 bases from V and 5 bases from J, the junction contained 8 bases not matched to a gene. CDR3 nucleotide sequence: TGCGCCAGCAGCCAAACCCCCGGGACTAGCCTAGATACGCAGTATTTT. It is translated as CASSQTPGTSLDTQYF.

The chain carries TRBV5-1 and TRBJ2-5; no clear D gene. The CDR3 is 15 amino acids. The germline CDR1 and CDR2 sequences are SGHRS and YFSETQ. V shed 0 bases and J shed 5 bases, with 14 bases lying between them. CDR3 DNA sequence: TGCGCCAGCAGCTTGGAAGGTGTGGTGAGGGAGACCCAGTACTTC. Its protein product is CASSLEGVVRETQYF. The whole variable domain, filled in from reference TRBV5-1 and TRBJ2-5, reads KAGVTQTPRYLIKTRGQQVTLSCSPISGHRSVSWYQQTPGQGLQFLFEYFSETQRNKGNFPGRFSGRQFSNSRSEMNVSTLELGDSALYLCASSLEGVVRETQYFGPGTRLLVL.

This clonotype has just a few counts. J is TRBJ2-7 and V is TRBV6-5; TRBD1 is a possible D gene (5 bases). CDR1 is MNHEY, CDR2 SVGAGI, per germline. The V and J ends lost 4 bases and 0 bases respectively, with 13 bases between them. This CDR3 is 15 amino acids long. The CDR3 is CASSLVTASSYEQYF. In DNA, the CDR3 is TGTGCCAGCAGTTTAGTGACAGCGAGCTCCTACGAGCAGTACTTC.

This clonotype was observed a handful of times. The chain combines TRBV10-3 with TRBJ1-2, with TRBD1 identical over 12 bases. V shed 9 bases, J shed 6 bases, and the junction held 11 bases outside the gene matches. Germline loops: CDR1 ENHRY, CDR2 SYGVKD. The CDR3 is made up of 15 amino acids. CDR3 region: CAISPGGQGANGYTF. Written as DNA, the CDR3 is TGTGCCATTAGCCCCGGGGGACAGGGGGCCAATGGCTACACCTTC.

The chain links TRBV27 to TRBJ2-4, with 13 bases identical to TRBD2. J lost 0 bases, V lost 5 bases, and 16 bases had no gene match. Germline lookup yields CDR1 MNHEY and CDR2 SMNVEV (reference sequence). This CDR3 has 21 residues. CDR3 loop: CASSDRLAGGQGQLAKNIQYF. The DNA of the CDR3 is TGTGCCAGCAGTGATAGACTAGCGGGGGGCCAGGGTCAACTAGCCAAAAACATTCAGTACTTC.

J is TRBJ1-1 and V is TRBV4-3, with D tentatively TRBD1 (5 bases). Germline V gives CDR1 LGHNA, CDR2 YSLEER. Trimming cost V 3 bases and J 1 base, with 15 bases left between them. This CDR3 is 16 amino acids long. The CDR3 DNA reads as TGCGCCAGCAGCCAGTATACGGGACCGAGGAACACTGAAGCTTTCTTT. As protein: CASSQYTGPRNTEAFF.

This rearrangement joins TRBV11-3 to TRBJ2-1, with D possibly being TRBD2 (5 bases). Between the trimmed V and J ends, which lost 4 bases and 7 bases, there was a span of 11 bases. Germline assignment: CDR1 SGHNT and CDR2 YENEEA. There are 13 residues in the CDR3. CDR3 amino acids: CASSSLTKNEQFF. The DNA of the CDR3 is TGTGCCAGCAGCTCCTTGACTAAAAATGAGCAGTTCTTC.

This clonotype came up many times. The genes are TRBV4-2 and TRBJ1-2, with D possibly being TRBD1 (5 bases). Trimming removed 7 bases from V and 1 base from J, with 13 bases in between. The germline V gene encodes CDR1 LGHNA and CDR2 YNFKEQ. This CDR3 is built from 14 residues. For the CDR3, the DNA is TGTGCCAGCACTGTGGGGGAAATTAACTATGGCTACACCTTC. Residues: CASTVGEINYGYTF.

The chain has TRBV27 and TRBJ2-7, with no clear D. The V gene's germline CDR1 is MNHEY and CDR2 SMNVEV (reference sequence). V was cut by 7 bases and J by 4 bases, with 14 bases left in between. There are 13 residues in the CDR3. CDR3 nucleotides: TGTGCCAGCATTGCCCAGCCTGGTTACGAGCAGTACTTC. Protein sequence: CASIAQPGYEQYF.

V is TRBV15 and J is TRBJ1-2; D unclear. Germline lookup yields CDR1 LNHNV and CDR2 YYDKDF (reference sequence). Trimming pared 4 bases from V and 8 bases from J, leaving 17 bases between. The CDR3 runs to 14 residues. CDR3: CATSTRSASEGYTF. CDR3 DNA sequence: TGTGCCACCAGCACCCGGAGTGCCTCCGAGGGCTACACCTTC.

The V and J genes are TRBV20-1 and TRBJ1-1, with 7 nucleotides matching TRBD1. V shed 4 bases and J 11 bases; nucleotides not matched to a gene: 16. The CDR3 spans 14 residues. Germline V CDR1 and CDR2: DFQATT, SNEGSKA (reference sequence). The CDR3: CSANVGQVGIWAFF. DNA of the CDR3: TGCAGTGCTAATGTTGGACAGGTGGGAATTTGGGCTTTCTTT.

The chain uses TRBV28 and TRBJ1-5; D is undetermined. V was shortened by 1 base and J by 3 bases, with 19 bases between the two germline ends. Germline values: CDR1 MDHEN, CDR2 SYDVKM. There are 18 residues in the CDR3. The CDR3 coding sequence is TGTGCCAGCAGTTTATTTAAGAAGGGATGGAGTAACAATCAGCCCCAGCATTTT. Its protein product is CASSLFKKGWSNNQPQHF.

The sample holds many counts of this clonotype. The genes are TRBV29-1 and TRBJ2-1, with D perhaps TRBD1 (7 bases). Per germline, CDR1 SQVTM and CDR2 ANQGSEA. Trimming took off 3 bases at V and 15 bases at J, with 21 bases between the two ends. The CDR3 is made up of 13 amino acids. CDR3 nucleotide sequence: TGCAGCGTTGAGTCTAACGGGGGACAGCAGCTGTTCTTC. Translated: CSVESNGGQQLFF.

This chain uses TRBV5-5 with TRBJ2-3; D possibly corresponds to TRBD1 (6 bases). The CDR3 totals 17 residues. Trimming pared 4 bases from V and 4 bases from J, leaving 22 bases between. The germline CDR1 and CDR2 sequences are SGHKS and YYEKEE (reference sequence). CDR3 in amino acids: CASSTTLGQWSADTQYF. The CDR3 bases are TGTGCCAGCAGCACCACCCTAGGACAGTGGAGCGCAGATACGCAGTATTTT. Full variable domain (rest looked up from reference TRBV5-5 and TRBJ2-3): DAGVTQSPTHLIKTRGQQVTLRCSPISGHKSVSWYQQVLGQGPQFIFQYYEKEERGRGNFPDRFSARQFPNYSSELNVNALLLGDSALYLCASSTTLGQWSADTQYFGPGTRLTVL.

The rearrangement links TRBV10-3 to TRBJ1-2; the match to TRBD1 covers 10 bases. Germline V gene data show CDR1 as ENHRY and CDR2 as SYGVKD. V lost 4 bases to trimming and J lost 2 bases; unmatched junction nucleotides: 1. The CDR3 sequence is 14 residues long. The CDR3 region has the DNA TGTGCCATCAGTGGGGACAGGGGCAACTATGGCTACACCTTC. This codes for CAISGDRGNYGYTF.

This clonotype was detected only a few times. The CDR3 is CSVDGGGQETQYF. For the CDR3, the DNA is TGCAGCGTTGATGGTGGCGGCCAAGAGACCCAGTACTTC. J is TRBJ2-5 and V is TRBV29-1; D is unresolved. The V end lost 3 bases, the J end lost 1 base, and 9 bases lay between the germline ends. The CDR3 is made up of 13 amino acids. Germline lookup yields CDR1 SQVTM and CDR2 ANQGSEA.